A single sample gave rise to the 16 T cell receptor beta chains below, sequenced in a study of follicular helper T cells after annual influenza vaccination. Repertoires were generated with immunoSEQ multiplex PCR, while TCRdb's copy carries only in-frame clones and drops some. Here the sample spans around 10,000 clones, roughly four fifths being singletons. The sample in question was CXCR5- memory CD4+ T cells sorted from blood, obtained 6 weeks after influenza vaccination. All receptors come from an adult who received the influenza vaccine.

The CDR3 DNA sequence: TGTGCCAGCAGCCAAAATCCAGGGGACAGGCATCAGCCCCAGCATTTT. Protein: CASSQNPGDRHQPQHF. This chain joins TRBV4-2 and TRBJ1-5; 8 bases are shared with TRBD1. The CDR3 consists of 16 residues. V dropped 2 bases and J dropped 5; count of bases not matched to a gene: 8. Germline CDR1 is LGHNA and CDR2 is YNFKEQ.

The chain links TRBV4-2 to TRBJ1-3; D is ambiguous. Germline V gives CDR1 LGHNA, CDR2 YNFKEQ. CDR3 length: 15 residues. Trimming removed 1 base at V and 0 bases at J, with 7 bases between. In nucleotides, the CDR3 is TGTGCCAGCAGCCAAGTAGGTTACTCTGGAAACACCATATATTTT. Its protein product is CASSQVGYSGNTIYF.

The V gene is TRBV10-2, the J gene TRBJ1-3; 7 bases fit TRBD1. J lost 2 bases, V lost 5 bases, and 6 bases had no gene match. The CDR3 runs 15 residues. The germline gives CDR1 WSHSY, CDR2 SAAADI. The CDR3 protein is CASSSDREAGNTIYF. In DNA form, the CDR3 reads TGCGCCAGCAGTTCAGACAGGGAAGCTGGAAACACCATATATTTT.

The V call is TRBV28, the J call TRBJ1-1; D unresolved. Germline CDR1 MDHEN, CDR2 SYDVKM. This CDR3 has 14 residues. V lost 6 bases, J lost 4 bases, and 15 bases lay in between. CDR3 sequence: CASSPVRVGTEAFF. As DNA, the CDR3 is TGTGCCAGCAGCCCGGTGAGGGTAGGCACTGAAGCTTTCTTT.

DNA for the CDR3: TGTGCCAGCAGCTTCCAGGGGGGTGGGACTGAAGCTTTCTTT. This translates into CASSFQGGGTEAFF. This chain connects TRBV7-3 to TRBJ1-1; 7 bases align to TRBD1. This CDR3 is 14 amino acids long. From germline, CDR1 is SGHTA and CDR2 FQGTGA. V was pared by 3 bases and J by 5 bases, with 6 bases of the junction left unmatched.

V usage is TRBV5-4 and J usage is TRBJ2-3; 9 bases are a match to TRBD2. The germline gives CDR1 SGHNT, CDR2 YYREEE (reference sequence). The CDR3 runs 14 residues. V trimming: 3 bases; J trimming: 4 bases; junction bases outside the gene matches: 3. Here the CDR3 reads CASSSRGGADTQYF. CDR3 DNA: TGTGCCAGCAGCTCACGCGGGGGGGCAGATACGCAGTATTTT.

The rearrangement uses TRBV14 and TRBJ2-3; perhaps TRBD2 as D (6 bases). V dropped 1 base and J dropped 3 bases, with 23 bases sitting between them. The CDR3 is 19 residues long. Looked up from germline, CDR1 is SGHDN and CDR2 is FVKESK. CDR3 sequence (DNA): TGTGCCAGCAGCCAAGCGGGCAGCGGAGGGTTTTTTGGGACAGATACGCAGTATTTT. Its protein is CASSQAGSGGFFGTDTQYF.

The chain employs TRBV5-4 and TRBJ1-5; D is possibly TRBD1 (5 bases). V lost 2 bases and J lost 3, with 6 bases in between. CDR1 and CDR2 from the germline V gene are SGHNT and YYREEE (reference sequence). CDR3 size: 13 residues. The CDR3 here is CASSFGANQPQHF. The CDR3 region has the DNA TGTGCCAGCAGCTTCGGGGCCAATCAGCCCCAGCATTTT.

The V call is TRBV7-2, the J call TRBJ1-5; a weak D match, TRBD1 (6 bases). This CDR3 region has 16 residues. Germline CDR1 is SGHTA and CDR2 is FQGNSA. V was cut by 5 bases and J by 6 bases, with 20 bases left in between. CDR3 in DNA: TGTGCCAGCAGCGCCGACGGACGAGGGGGGAGTCAGCCCCAGCATTTT. Its translation: CASSADGRGGSQPQHF.

The chain is built from TRBV4-3 and TRBJ1-2, with 7 bases lining up with TRBD1. CDR3 length equals 15 residues. The J segment lost 1 base and the V segment lost 5 bases, leaving 7 bases of the junction unmatched. Germline-derived CDR1 and CDR2 are LGHNA and YSLEER. For the CDR3, the DNA is TGCGCCAGCAGCGACTGGGACAGTGGTAACTATGGCTACACCTTC. Translation gives CASSDWDSGNYGYTF.

The V call is TRBV25-1, the J call TRBJ2-7; 7 bases are shared with TRBD2. Germline V lookup: CDR1 MGHDK, CDR2 SYGVNS. With 0 bases clipped from V and 2 bases from J, the junction kept 4 bases outside the gene matches. CDR3 length: 15 amino acids. The CDR3 nucleotides read TGTGCCAGCAGTGAATATGTGGGGGGGACCTACGAGCAGTACTTC. Its translation: CASSEYVGGTYEQYF.

The V call is TRBV7-2, the J call TRBJ1-5, with TRBD1 as a possible D gene (6 bases). V shed 5 bases and J shed 5 bases, with 10 bases lying between them. Germline loops: CDR1 SGHTA, CDR2 FQGNSA. The CDR3 runs to 13 residues. The CDR3 DNA reads TGTGCCAGCAGCGTACAGGGATATCAGCCCCAGCATTTT. Protein product: CASSVQGYQPQHF.

DNA for the CDR3: TGTGCCAGCAGTGAGGGGGGGACTGAAGCTTTCTTT. Its translation: CASSEGGTEAFF. The chain uses TRBV2 and TRBJ1-1, with TRBD1 as a possible D gene (5 bases). V was shortened by 3 bases and J by 5 bases, with 7 bases between the two germline ends. Looked up from germline, CDR1 is SNHLY and CDR2 is FYNNEI. This CDR3 comprises 12 residues.

The chain combines TRBV6-1 with TRBJ1-2; 8 bases align to TRBD1. The CDR3 consists of 16 residues. V lost 2 bases and J lost 8; bases outside the gene matches: 13. Germline V gives CDR1 MNHNS, CDR2 SASEGT. CDR3 DNA sequence: TGTGCCAGCAGTGAAACGGGCGGGCAGGGGGCGAGGGGCTACACCTTC. Its translation: CASSETGGQGARGYTF.

J is TRBJ1-1 and V is TRBV6-5, with 7 bases that match TRBD1. V gave up 2 bases and J gave up 3 bases; unmatched junction bases: 9. This CDR3 is built from 16 residues. Looked up from germline, CDR1 is MNHEY and CDR2 is SVGAGI. The CDR3 DNA reads TGTGCCAGCAGTTACATTAGGGGGCGAGGAGACACTGAAGCTTTCTTT. Protein product: CASSYIRGRGDTEAFF.

This clone was observed a handful of times. The chain employs TRBV15 and TRBJ2-5; a possible D gene is TRBD1 (5 bases). V dropped 0 bases and J dropped 5 bases, with 13 bases sitting between them. Looked up from germline, CDR1 is LNHNV and CDR2 is YYDKDF (reference sequence). The CDR3 is 15 residues long. The CDR3 DNA follows: TGTGCCACCAGCAGAGATCTGTCCAGGGTTGAGACCCAGTACTTC. Amino acids: CATSRDLSRVETQYF.